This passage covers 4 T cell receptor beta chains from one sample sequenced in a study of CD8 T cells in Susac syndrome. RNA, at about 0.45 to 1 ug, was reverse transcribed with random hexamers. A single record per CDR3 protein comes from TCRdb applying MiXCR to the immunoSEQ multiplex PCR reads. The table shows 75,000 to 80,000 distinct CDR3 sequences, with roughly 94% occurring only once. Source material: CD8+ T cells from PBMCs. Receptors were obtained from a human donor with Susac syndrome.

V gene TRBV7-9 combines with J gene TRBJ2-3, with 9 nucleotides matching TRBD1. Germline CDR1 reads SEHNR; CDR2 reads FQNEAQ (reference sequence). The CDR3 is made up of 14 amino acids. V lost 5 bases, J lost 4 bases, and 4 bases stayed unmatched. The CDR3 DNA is TGTGCCAGCAGCGGCTGGACAGGGGCAGATACGCAGTATTTT. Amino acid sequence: CASSGWTGADTQYF.

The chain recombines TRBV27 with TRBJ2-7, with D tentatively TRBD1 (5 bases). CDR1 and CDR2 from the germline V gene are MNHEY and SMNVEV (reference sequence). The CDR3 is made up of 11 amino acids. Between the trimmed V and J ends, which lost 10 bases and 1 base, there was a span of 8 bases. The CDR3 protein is CATRQSYEQYF. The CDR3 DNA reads TGTGCCACCCGACAGTCCTACGAGCAGTACTTC.

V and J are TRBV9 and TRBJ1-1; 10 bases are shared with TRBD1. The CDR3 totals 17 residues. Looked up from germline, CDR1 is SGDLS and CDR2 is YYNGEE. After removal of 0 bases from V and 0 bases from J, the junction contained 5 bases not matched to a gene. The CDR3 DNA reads TGTGCCAGCAGCGTAGCCTCGGGACAGGGGCTGAACACTGAAGCTTTCTTT. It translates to CASSVASGQGLNTEAFF.

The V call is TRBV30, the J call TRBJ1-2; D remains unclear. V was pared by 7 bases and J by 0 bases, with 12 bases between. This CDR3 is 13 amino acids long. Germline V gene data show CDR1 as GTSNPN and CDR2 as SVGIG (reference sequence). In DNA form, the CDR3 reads TGTGCCTCTTACCCAAATTCTAACTATGGCTACACCTTC. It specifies CASYPNSNYGYTF.